Listed here is a single TCR beta chain. Its antigen is still unknown. Pools of viral peptides were used by the ViraFEST assay to expand antigen-specific CD4+ T cells ahead of sequencing. Between days 9 and 11 of culture, CD4+ T cells were separated out. Nobody among the vaccine recipients had prior SARS-CoV-2 infection (nucleocapsid antibodies were negative). Produced via immunoSEQ multiplex PCR; TCRdb's table is partial and in-frame only. The table records about 73,000 clones, about 79% of them present only once. This sample was included in a study of vaccination effects on CD4 cells after COVID-19. Sequenced here: CD4+ T cells from PBMCs cultured with SARS-CoV-2 spike peptides, sampled before COVID-19 vaccination. The origin of this receptor is a human donor who received a COVID-19 vaccine.

The CDR3 nucleotides are TGTGCCATCTCACAGGGGGCCAACTATGGCTACACCTTC. Its protein is CAISQGANYGYTF. This chain connects TRBV10-3 to TRBJ1-2; 9 nucleotides match TRBD1. Germline CDR1 is ENHRY and CDR2 is SYGVKD. Germline trimming cut 8 bases from V and 2 bases from J; bases unmatched to any gene: 3. This CDR3 region has 13 residues.